This note documents a single TCR beta chain sequence. Its antigen is currently not known. Within one base of it there is no much larger clone, and no base qualities were kept. The sample belongs to a study of blood T cell repertoires in COVID-19 (dated by TCRdb to 2020 to 2021). About the study as a whole: Samples from collaborators originated in the United States, Italy and Spain and spanned both the acute and convalescent phases of COVID-19. The material from the prospective study consisted of cDNA or gDNA derived from T cells, B-cell-depleted T cells, or PBMCs. Deeply sampled blood TCRbeta repertoires from subjects exposed to, actively infected with, or recovered from COVID-19 were included in the dataset. The repertoires were released in a freely available public database intended as a resource for research on the immune response to SARS-CoV-2. Samples came from the ongoing ImmuneRACE study (first 160 participants) plus 1,254 subjects from 6 global collaborators. The sample metadata nearly always contained a de-identified subject ID, COVID-19 status, age in years and sex. Where available, HLA class I and class II types were obtained from metadata supplied by the sample provider rather than from assay-based typing.

Overall study results and their limits: Clinical and demographic metadata were provided uncurated, with the amount varying by source and participant.

TCRbeta CDR3 regions were amplified from genomic DNA using the immunoSEQ Assay, a bias-controlled multiplex PCR. On the study's bioinformatics: The number of nucleated cells in each sample was estimated from the amplification of reference gene primers within the assay. Sequence reads were collapsed and filtered to measure the absolute abundance of every unique TCRbeta CDR3 rearrangement. For each sample, productive Simpson clonality was calculated as the square root of Simpson's diversity index over productive rearrangements. Not all clones reach the TCRdb copy of this immuneACCESS table, which keeps in-frame sequences only. Checked studies attribute under half of the gap to unresolved V genes and leave the rest unexplained. Clone size and the V and J calls come from that table; the DNA yielded D and trimming. For this sample there are 70,000 to 95,000 clones; roughly 88% appear just once. The top ten clonotypes cover under 6.5% of the sample.

The germline V gene provides CDR1 KGHSH and CDR2 LQKENI. The V end loses 3 bases and the J end loses 5 bases, and a stretch of 17 bases separates them. Measured from the cysteine to the phenylalanine, the CDR3 is 15 residues long. The kept DNA is CDR3 alone, 45 bases in frame from the first base. Collaborating institutions collected whole blood in K2EDTA tubes following their own protocols. Collaborator samples were shipped for TCRbeta analysis as frozen whole blood, isolated PBMCs, or DNA extracted from either sample type. Material: peripheral blood. The V gene is TRBV18 and the J gene is TRBJ2-7; the D gene cannot be named for sure. The receptor comes from a man aged 45-60 years with active COVID-19. The DNA sequence follows: TGTGCCAGCTCACCGACTCATCCGCCCGAGGACGAGCAGTACTTC. It is translated as CASSPTHPPEDEQYF.